A selection of T cell receptor beta chains follows, all from one sample in a study of regulatory T cells in long-lasting Graves disease. TCRdb reprocessed the multiplex PCR reads via MiXCR and lists one record per CDR3 protein. The table lists about 620,000 distinct CDR3 sequences, roughly 15% of them singletons, with more than 15% in the top ten. These sequences were also reported in another study, on T cells in Graves' hyperthyroidism and ophthalmopathy.

The sample in question was peripheral blood mononuclear cells (PBMCs), obtained at new diagnosis, from a patient treated with antithyroid drugs. The receptors stem from a woman aged 30 to 39 with Graves disease. Each CDR3 is given with its conserved first and last residue. D genes are given only for firm matches. Some rows have no size entry. The others give once, few or many, or a class for an expanded clone.

J	size	V	D	DNA	CDR3
TRBJ2-2	few	TRBV19	NA	TGTGCCATTTCCCCTCTTGGGGGAACCGGGGAGCTGTTTTTT	CAISPLGGTGELFF
TRBJ2-7	NA	TRBV3-1	TRBD2	TGTGCCAGCAGCCAGTTAGGGACTAGCGGGAGCCACGAGCAGTACTTC	CASSQLGTSGSHEQYF
TRBJ1-3	NA	TRBV5-8	NA	TGTGCCAGCAGCTCGACCGCCTACACCATATATTTT	CASSSTAYTIYF
TRBJ2-4	few	TRBV28	TRBD2	TGTGCCAGCAGTTTAGCGGGGGTTGCCAAAAACATTCAGTACTTC	CASSLAGVAKNIQYF
TRBJ1-2	many	TRBV28	NA	TGTGCCAGCAGTATTACAGGCTGGTTTTATGGCTACACCTTC	CASSITGWFYGYTF
TRBJ1-2	NA	TRBV10-3	NA	TGTGCCATCAGTGAGTCTTTGCTCCGTAGCTTCTATGGCTACACCTTC	CAISESLLRSFYGYTF
TRBJ2-2	few	TRBV30	TRBD1	TGTGCCTGGAGCCCATTGACAGGGGGGGGCACCGGGGAGCTGTTTTTT	CAWSPLTGGGTGELFF
TRBJ2-1	NA	TRBV19	TRBD2	TGTGCCAGTAGTATAGATTGGGGCGGGAGATCCTACAATGAGCAGTTCTTC	CASSIDWGGRSYNEQFF
TRBJ2-2	few	TRBV7-2	NA	TGTGCCAGCAGCTTAATCAGGGCCGGTGCCGGGGAGCTGTTTTTT	CASSLIRAGAGELFF
TRBJ2-2	NA	TRBV7-9	NA	TGTGCCAGCAGCCACCCTGCTCGGCCAGGCACCGGGGAGCTGTTTTTT	CASSHPARPGTGELFF
TRBJ2-3	NA	TRBV6-2/TRBV6-3	NA	TGTGCCAGCGGTGAGACTCAGCGAGATACGCAGTATTTT	CASGETQRDTQYF
TRBJ2-6	few	TRBV7-2	NA	TGTGCCAGCGGCCTATCTGTTCTCTCTGGGGCCAACGTCCTGACTTTC	CASGLSVLSGANVLTF
TRBJ2-1	few	TRBV24-1	NA	TGTGCCACCAGTGGTCCCAGCCAGATATCAAGCTCCTACAATGAGCAGTTCTTC	CATSGPSQISSSYNEQFF
TRBJ2-1	NA	TRBV5-4	NA	TGTGCCAGCAGCTGGCCGCGGAGGGAGGGGGATGAGCAGTTCTTC	CASSWPRREGDEQFF
TRBJ1-5	NA	TRBV27	NA	TGTGCCAGCAGTTTAGGGGGTATGGGCAGCAATCAGCCCCAGCATTTT	CASSLGGMGSNQPQHF
TRBJ2-1	many	TRBV28	TRBD2	TGTGCCAGCAGAGATTACATAGCGGGAATGAGTTACAATGAGCAGTTCTTC	CASRDYIAGMSYNEQFF
TRBJ2-1	few	TRBV5-1	TRBD1	TGCGCCAGCAGCTCGACAGGGGACAATGAGCAGTTCTTC	CASSSTGDNEQFF
TRBJ2-2	NA	TRBV29-1	NA	TGCAGCGTTCCCTACGGGGGAGGAAGCGGGGAGCTGTTTTTT	CSVPYGGGSGELFF
TRBJ2-2	few	TRBV20-1	NA	TGCAGTGCTAGAGCTGGGCAATCCGGCGGGGAGCTGTTTTTT	CSARAGQSGGELFF
TRBJ1-2	many	TRBV20-1	NA	TGCAGTGCTAGGGGTTCGGGGGGGGGCTATGGCTACACCTTC	CSARGSGGGYGYTF
TRBJ2-7	NA	TRBV29-1	TRBD2	TGCAGCGTGGCTGCCCTAGCGGGGCACCACGAGCAGTACTTC	CSVAALAGHHEQYF
TRBJ1-2	many	TRBV2	NA	TGTGCCAGCAGAGCTGGACAGTATATAAACTATGGCTACACCTTC	CASRAGQYINYGYTF
TRBJ2-1	many	TRBV11-3	TRBD2	TGTGCCAGCAGCTTAGTGGGACTAGCGGGAGCTGAGCAGTTCTTC	CASSLVGLAGAEQFF
TRBJ2-6	few	TRBV12-3/TRBV12-4	NA	TGTGCCAGCAGTTCCCCGGTGAGTCGTGCCAACGTCCTGACTTTC	CASSSPVSRANVLTF
TRBJ2-1	many	TRBV2	NA	TGTGCCAGCAGTGTAATGCTCCTTGAGCAGTTCTTC	CASSVMLLEQFF
TRBJ1-2	many	TRBV2	NA	TGTGCCAGCAGTGATCTGAATGGCTACACCTTC	CASSDLNGYTF
TRBJ2-3	few	TRBV5-1	NA	TGCGCCAGCAAATTCGGGCCCACCTTTACAGATACGCAGTATTTT	CASKFGPTFTDTQYF
TRBJ1-2	many	TRBV7-2	NA	TGTGCCAGCAGCTTAGTGGCGGGGGCGATTGTCGGCTACACCTTC	CASSLVAGAIVGYTF
TRBJ1-6	NA	TRBV5-1	NA	TGCGCCAGCAGGCCCACTGTGGGGTATTCACCCCTCCACTTT	CASRPTVGYSPLHF
TRBJ2-1	few	TRBV7-2	TRBD2	TGTGCCAGCAGCGAATATAGCGGGAAACACAATGAGCAGTTCTTC	CASSEYSGKHNEQFF
TRBJ1-2	NA	TRBV3-1	NA	TGTGCCAGCTCCCAAGCGACTAACTATGGCTACACCTTC	CASSQATNYGYTF
TRBJ2-7	NA	TRBV6-1	TRBD1	TGTGCCAGCGGGGGACCTGGAGGACAGGGGAGGAACGAGCAGTACTTC	CASGGPGGQGRNEQYF
TRBJ1-2	NA	TRBV5-1	TRBD1	TGCGCCAGCAGCTCTGGACAGGGAAATAACTATGGCTACACCTTC	CASSSGQGNNYGYTF
TRBJ2-5	NA	TRBV27	NA	TGTGCCAGCAGTCCTGAGGTGGACTTCAGGGTCCAAGAGACCCAGTACTTC	CASSPEVDFRVQETQYF
TRBJ2-7	NA	TRBV7-9	NA	TGTGCCAGCAGCTTACACCGCTACGAGCAGTACTTC	CASSLHRYEQYF
TRBJ2-1	NA	TRBV19	NA	TGTGCCAGTAGCACCGGACGATACAATGAGCAGTTCTTC	CASSTGRYNEQFF
TRBJ2-3	many	TRBV28	TRBD2	TGTGCCAGTGCCGGGACTAGCGGGATGGATACGCAGTATTTT	CASAGTSGMDTQYF
TRBJ2-7	NA	TRBV19	NA	TGTGCCAGTAGTCGGGACATTGCTGGTAACGAGCAGTACTTC	CASSRDIAGNEQYF
TRBJ2-7	NA	TRBV20-1	TRBD2	TGCAGTTTAGCGGGAGAGGCCTCCTACGAGCAGTACTTC	CSLAGEASYEQYF
TRBJ2-3	few	TRBV3-1	TRBD2	TGTGCCAGCAGCCTGGGGCTAGCGGGTTCTGATACGCAGTATTTT	CASSLGLAGSDTQYF
TRBJ2-2	NA	TRBV12-3/TRBV12-4	NA	TGTGCCAGCAGTTTTGGGACGAACACCGGGGAGCTGTTTTTT	CASSFGTNTGELFF
TRBJ1-1	many	TRBV28	TRBD1	TGTGCCAGCAGTTTCAGGGGGCTGTTAATGAACACTGAAGCTTTCTTT	CASSFRGLLMNTEAFF
TRBJ2-6	NA	TRBV7-9	TRBD2	TGTGCCAGCAGCTTAGCAGCGGGAGGTCTCCCTGGGGCCAACGTCCTGACTTTC	CASSLAAGGLPGANVLTF
TRBJ1-2	NA	TRBV19	TRBD1	TGTGCCAGTAGTACGACCGGGACAGGATATGGCTACACCTTC	CASSTTGTGYGYTF
TRBJ2-7	many	TRBV28	NA	TGTGCCAGCAGGCCTCGTACAGGGCCCTACGAGCAGTACTTC	CASRPRTGPYEQYF